These 22 T cell receptor beta chains originate from one sample sequenced in a study of HIV-infected children after antiretroviral therapy interruption (dated by TCRdb to the late 2010s). Library preparation was by 3' RACE. Instrument on record: Illumina MiSeq. TCR libraries were built from RNA using a 3' RACE protocol with unique molecular identifiers to correct PCR amplification bias. TCRdb trimmed the raw reads at Q25, called clones with MiXCR and kept productive beta chains. Rows with one shared CDR3 protein collapse into an entry with the most common genes and DNA. The sample profile shows approximately 95,000 distinct CDR3 sequences; around 6.9% of them were found once. The biggest ten clones account for 1.1% of the sample. This specimen's treatment or condition label, interpreted: PENTA 11 planned treatment interruption arm or continuous ART arm. This material consisted of CD45RA+ CD4+ T cells from PBMCs, pooled from several time points, taken from a donor given antiretroviral therapy, either interrupted or continuous. In the paper's terms, the cell subset or site label means: naive CD4+ CD45RA+ CD45RO- T cells. These receptors were obtained from a pool of human donors with HIV.

This clonotype has ten or more counts. CDR3 region: CASSLVQGQETQYF. Written as DNA, the CDR3 is TGCGCCAGCAGCTTGGTACAGGGCCAAGAGACCCAGTACTTC. This sequence joins TRBV5-1 and TRBJ2-5; perhaps TRBD1 as D (6 bases). The ends were cut back, 0 bases at V and 1 base at J, with 7 bases in the middle. CDR1 is SGHRS and CDR2 is YFSETQ in the germline V gene. The CDR3 sequence is 14 residues long.

This rearrangement joins TRBV19 to TRBJ2-7; 12 positions match TRBD2. The V gene end was trimmed by 6 bases and the J gene end by 3 bases; junction bases not matched to a gene: 12. The CDR3 contains 17 residues. In germline, CDR1 is LNHDA, CDR2 SQIVND (reference sequence). CDR3 nucleotides: TGTGCCAGTAGAGTCTCCAACCTAGCGGGGGGGAACTACGAGCAGTACTTC. Residues: CASRVSNLAGGNYEQYF.

This clonotype was seen many times. This rearrangement joins TRBV4-1 to TRBJ2-7; the D gene is possibly TRBD1 (6 bases). The CDR3 covers 16 residues. The V end was cut by 0 bases, the J end by 1 base, with 13 bases between. Germline loops: CDR1 MGHRA, CDR2 YSYEKL. CDR3 protein: CASSQDVGAPSYEQYF. In DNA, the CDR3 is TGCGCCAGCAGCCAAGATGTGGGGGCTCCTTCCTACGAGCAGTACTTC.

The chain combines TRBV19 with TRBJ2-2, with D possibly TRBD2 on 6 matching bases. The CDR3 totals 11 residues. Trimming removed 7 bases at V and 7 bases at J, with 7 bases between. CDR1 LNHDA and CDR2 SQIVND come from the germline V gene (reference sequence). CDR3 DNA: TGTGCCAGTACCGGGGGCGGGGAGCTGTTTTTT. Translated: CASTGGGELFF.

The table lists this clonotype with many counts. The rearrangement links TRBV27 to TRBJ2-2; D is undetermined. Germline V gene lookup returns CDR1 MNHEY and CDR2 SMNVEV (reference sequence). V dropped 6 bases and J dropped 4 bases, with 12 bases sitting between them. The CDR3 loop spans 14 amino acids. CDR3 sequence (DNA): TGTGCCAGCAGAGGCTCTCAGATCACCGGGGAGCTGTTTTTT. Translation: CASRGSQITGELFF.

In its sample, this clonotype was seen many times. The chain carries TRBV3-1 and TRBJ2-7; D uncertain. The V end lost 4 bases, the J end lost 4 bases, and 20 bases lay between the germline ends. The CDR3 length is 16 residues. CDR1 is LGHDT and CDR2 is YNNKEL in the germline V gene (reference sequence). This chain's CDR3 is CASSPENPTLSYEQYF. In nucleotides, the CDR3 is TGTGCCAGCAGCCCCGAGAATCCCACCCTATCTTACGAGCAGTACTTC.

J is TRBJ2-2 and V is TRBV27, with D unclear. Trimming left V 5 bases short and J 3 bases short, with 10 bases between. Per the germline V gene, CDR1 is MNHEY and CDR2 is SMNVEV (reference sequence). The CDR3 consists of 14 residues. The CDR3 DNA sequence: TGTGCCAGCAGTCCCCCCCCTTACACCGGGGAGCTGTTTTTT. Protein sequence: CASSPPPYTGELFF.

Points on this clonotype: At one end the junction does not follow the germline gene, possibly because of a read error. CDR3 DNA: TGTGCCAGCAGCATGGGAAATAGCAATCAGTCCCAGCATTTT. Translating it yields CASSMGNSNQSQHF. The chain recombines TRBV13 with TRBJ1-5; D unclear. Germline values: CDR1 PRHDT, CDR2 FYEKMQ (reference sequence). The CDR3 loop spans 14 amino acids.

This clonotype was detected many times. The chain couples TRBV6-6 to TRBJ2-7; D is possibly TRBD1 or TRBD2 (5 bases each). V lost 2 bases, J lost 4 bases, and 15 bases lay in between. The V gene's germline CDR1 is MNHNY and CDR2 SVGAGI (reference sequence). The length of the CDR3 is 15 residues. DNA for the CDR3: TGTGCCAGCAGTTACCCGAGGGGAAGGCGATACGAGCAGTACTTC. Amino acid sequence: CASSYPRGRRYEQYF.

This clonotype was picked up many times. The CDR3 here is CATSRASTGYNEQFF. CDR3 in DNA: TGTGCCACCAGCAGAGCCTCCACAGGCTACAATGAGCAGTTCTTC. The chain combines TRBV15 with TRBJ2-1, with D tentatively TRBD1 (5 bases). The V end was cut by 1 base, the J end by 3 bases, with 10 bases between. CDR1 is LNHNV, CDR2 YYDKDF, per germline (reference sequence). The CDR3 is made up of 15 amino acids.

Ten or more counts support this clonotype. This chain uses TRBV14 with TRBJ2-6, with no clear D. Germline CDR1 SGHDN, CDR2 FVKESK. The germline V and J ends were trimmed by 2 bases and 3 bases, with 8 bases remaining between them. The CDR3 is 15 residues long. The CDR3: CASSQSRNGANVLTF. CDR3 coding DNA: TGTGCCAGCAGCCAATCGCGAAATGGGGCCAACGTCCTGACTTTC. The whole variable domain, filled in from reference TRBV14 and TRBJ2-6, reads EAGVTQFPSHSVIEKGQTVTLRCDPISGHDNLYWYRRVMGKEIKFLLHFVKESKQDESGMPNNRFLAERTGGTYSTLKVQPAELEDSGVYFCASSQSRNGANVLTFGAGSRLTVL.

The count of this clonotype is one. The V call is TRBV5-1, the J call TRBJ2-3; D gene ambiguous. The CDR3 totals 14 residues. Germline loops: CDR1 SGHRS, CDR2 YFSETQ. Trimming took 3 bases from V and 0 from J, leaving 8 bases between them. The CDR3 loop is CASSSPDSTDTQYF. In nucleotides, the CDR3 is TGCGCCAGCAGCTCCCCGGACAGCACAGATACGCAGTATTTT.

The chain uses TRBV3-1 and TRBJ2-1; 8 nucleotides align to TRBD1. This CDR3 has 12 residues. Germline V lookup: CDR1 LGHDT, CDR2 YNNKEL (reference sequence). The V segment lost 5 bases and the J segment 9 bases; nucleotides outside the gene matches: 3. CDR3 sequence (DNA): TGTGCCAGCAGCACACAGGGGGGTGAGCAGTTCTTC. Amino acids: CASSTQGGEQFF.

This clonotype occurred a few times. The chain couples TRBV14 to TRBJ2-3, with 7 bases lining up with TRBD1. Germline assignment: CDR1 SGHDN and CDR2 FVKESK. The ends lost 4 bases at V and 7 bases at J; junction bases unmatched: 11. The CDR3 is 15 amino acids. The CDR3 DNA reads TGTGCCAGCAGCCCAGGGACAGACCTCTCGAATACGCAGTATTTT. Its protein is CASSPGTDLSNTQYF. The variable domain in full, completed from reference TRBV14 and TRBJ2-3, reads EAGVTQFPSHSVIEKGQTVTLRCDPISGHDNLYWYRRVMGKEIKFLLHFVKESKQDESGMPNNRFLAERTGGTYSTLKVQPAELEDSGVYFCASSPGTDLSNTQYFGPGTRLTVL.

There are a few counts of this clonotype. The rearrangement joins TRBV29-1 to TRBJ2-1, with D unresolved. The CDR3 loop spans 11 amino acids. CDR1 and CDR2 from the germline V gene are SQVTM and ANQGSEA. Trimming removed 4 bases from V and 4 bases from J, with 5 bases in between. For the CDR3, the DNA is TGCAGCGTTGCGGAGTACAATGAGCAGTTCTTC. Translation: CSVAEYNEQFF.

This clonotype was detected many times. The chain recombines TRBV3-1 with TRBJ1-4; TRBD1 aligns across 7 bases. Trimming removed 6 bases from V and 3 bases from J; junction bases left unmatched: 4. CDR3 size: 14 residues. The germline V gene encodes CDR1 LGHDT and CDR2 YNNKEL (reference sequence). The CDR3 bases are TGTGCCAGCAGGCGCCAGGGGGCTAATGAAAAACTGTTTTTT. Protein product: CASRRQGANEKLFF.

This clonotype was counted at least ten times. The rearrangement joins TRBV20-1 to TRBJ2-1; 9 positions match TRBD2. The CDR3 totals 14 residues. Germline V lookup: CDR1 DFQATT, CDR2 SNEGSKA (reference sequence). Trimming at V came to 3 bases and at J to 4 bases, leaving 4 bases not matched to a gene. CDR3: CSASSSGAYNEQFF. The CDR3 DNA sequence: TGCAGTGCTAGCTCTAGCGGGGCATACAATGAGCAGTTCTTC.

This clonotype was seen ten or more times. The chain recombines TRBV5-5 with TRBJ2-2; 13 bases fit TRBD2. The germline CDR1 and CDR2 sequences are SGHKS and YYEKEE (reference sequence). This CDR3 is 17 amino acids long. The V and J ends lost 1 base and 4 bases, in that order; junction bases with no gene match: 4. For the CDR3, the DNA is TGTGCCAGCAGCTTGACTAGCGGGGGGGCCGGCACCGGGGAGCTGTTTTTT. The encoded protein is CASSLTSGGAGTGELFF.

This clonotype showed up many times. The J gene is TRBJ2-7, the V gene TRBV18; 10 bases are a match to TRBD1. The CDR3 sequence is 14 residues long. Germline V lookup: CDR1 KGHSH, CDR2 LQKENI. The junction had 2 bases not matched to a gene; V was cut back by 3 bases and J by 3 bases. CDR3 DNA: TGTGCCAGCTCACCGGACAGGGGGAACTACGAGCAGTACTTC. Translating it yields CASSPDRGNYEQYF. Filled out from reference TRBV18 and TRBJ2-7, the complete variable domain reads NAGVMQNPRHLVRRRGQEARLRCSPMKGHSHVYWYRQLPEEGLKFMVYLQKENIIDESGMPKERFSAEFPKEGPSILRIQQVVRGDSAAYFCASSPDRGNYEQYFGPGTRLTVT.

There are many counts of this clonotype. CDR3 DNA: TGCGCCAGCAGCTCCGGGATGACTGGGGCCAACGTCCTGACTTTC. Translation: CASSSGMTGANVLTF. The chain joins TRBV5-1 to TRBJ2-6; D is possibly TRBD2 (5 bases). There are 15 residues in the CDR3. Between the trimmed V and J ends, which lost 3 bases and 2 bases, there was a span of 9 bases. The germline gives CDR1 SGHRS, CDR2 YFSETQ.

This clonotype has more than one count but fewer than ten. The CDR3 coding sequence is TGTGCCAGCAGCCCGGGACAGGGAAACGCTGAAGCTTTCTTT. Its translation is CASSPGQGNAEAFF. The rearrangement uses TRBV6-5 and TRBJ1-1, with 9 bases that match TRBD1. Germline V gene data show CDR1 as MNHEY and CDR2 as SVGAGI. V was clipped by 6 bases and J by 6 bases; unmatched bases: 8. The CDR3 consists of 14 residues.

This clonotype was observed many times. V and J are TRBV20-1 and TRBJ2-5; weak D call: TRBD2 (5 bases). The V gene's germline CDR1 is DFQATT and CDR2 SNEGSKA (reference sequence). CDR3 length equals 15 residues. The V end lost 2 bases, the J end lost 5 bases, and 18 bases lay between the germline ends. This CDR3 reads CSARRRAAGRETQYF. The DNA for the CDR3 is TGCAGTGCTAGACGTCGGGCGGCGGGTCGCGAGACCCAGTACTTC.